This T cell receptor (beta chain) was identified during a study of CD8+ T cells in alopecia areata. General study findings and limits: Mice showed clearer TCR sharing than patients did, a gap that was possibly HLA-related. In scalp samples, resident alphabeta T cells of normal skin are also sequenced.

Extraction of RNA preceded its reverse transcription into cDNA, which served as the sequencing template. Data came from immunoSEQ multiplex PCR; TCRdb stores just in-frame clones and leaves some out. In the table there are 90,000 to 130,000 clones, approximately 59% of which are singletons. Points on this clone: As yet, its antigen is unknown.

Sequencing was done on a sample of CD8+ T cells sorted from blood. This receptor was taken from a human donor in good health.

Here the CDR3 DNA reads TGTGCCAGCAGCCAAGACCACCCGGGGGGGAATGAGCAGTTCTTC. Its protein product is CASSQDHPGGNEQFF. The rearrangement uses TRBV4-2 and TRBJ2-1; 8 positions agree with TRBD2. V lost 0 bases and J lost 7; bases outside the gene matches: 5. CDR1 is LGHNA, CDR2 YNFKEQ, per germline. CDR3 size: 15 residues.